These 30 T cell receptor beta chains were sequenced from one sample in a study of blood T cell repertoires in COVID-19. Repertoires were generated with immunoSEQ multiplex PCR, while TCRdb's copy carries only in-frame clones and drops some. The sample lists about 28,000 clones; 84% were seen once. The sequenced sample consisted of peripheral blood. These receptors originate from a man between 65 and 85 years old with active COVID-19.

The chain joins TRBV30 to TRBJ2-7; the D gene is possibly TRBD1 (5 bases). Germline CDR1 and CDR2: GTSNPN and SVGIG (reference sequence). V was pared by 6 bases and J by 4 bases, with 13 bases between. The CDR3 loop spans 12 amino acids. The CDR3 loop reads CACQGTGYEQYF. CDR3 DNA sequence: TGTGCCTGTCAGGGTACTGGGTACGAGCAGTACTTC. The variable domain in full, completed from reference TRBV30 and TRBJ2-7, reads SQTIHQWPATLVQPVGSPLSLECTVEGTSNPNLYWYRQAAGRGLQLLFYSVGIGQISSEVPQNLSASRPQDRQFILSSKKLLLSDSGFYLCACQGTGYEQYFGPGTRLTVT.

The V gene is TRBV5-1, the J gene TRBJ2-7; 7 bases map to TRBD1. CDR1 SGHRS and CDR2 YFSETQ come from the germline V gene. This CDR3 has 15 amino acids. V trimming: 4 bases; J trimming: 0 bases; junction bases outside the gene matches: 7. CDR3 region: CASSPGTAFSYEQYF. The CDR3, as DNA: TGCGCCAGCAGCCCCGGGACAGCTTTCTCCTACGAGCAGTACTTC.

The genes are TRBV19 and TRBJ2-7, with 11 bases aligning to TRBD1. The CDR3 covers 14 residues. Germline-derived CDR1 and CDR2 are LNHDA and SQIVND (reference sequence). V lost 7 bases to trimming and J lost 2 bases; unmatched junction nucleotides: 4. The CDR3 loop reads CASKWGQGAYEQYF. DNA of the CDR3: TGTGCCAGTAAGTGGGGACAGGGGGCCTACGAGCAGTACTTC.

This clone appeared a single time. The rearrangement joins TRBV7-9 to TRBJ1-3, with 7 bases fitting TRBD1. CDR1 and CDR2 (germline): SEHNR, FQNEAQ (reference sequence). The CDR3 contains 15 residues. The V gene end was trimmed by 5 bases and the J gene end by 3 bases; junction bases not matched to a gene: 7. CDR3: CASSPDRLGGNTIYF. The CDR3 bases are TGTGCCAGCAGCCCGGACAGGTTAGGTGGAAACACCATATATTTT. Full variable domain (outside the CDR3, taken from reference TRBV7-9 and TRBJ1-3): DTGVSQNPRHKITKRGQNVTFRCDPISEHNRLYWYRQTLGQGPEFLTYFQNEAQLEKSRLLSDRFSAERPKGSFSTLEIQRTEQGDSAMYLCASSPDRLGGNTIYFGEGSWLTVV.

V usage is TRBV11-2 and J usage is TRBJ2-3; 8 bases line up with TRBD2. Germline lookup yields CDR1 SGHAT and CDR2 FQNNGV. The CDR3 sequence is 15 residues long. The V gene end was trimmed by 5 bases and the J gene end by 4 bases; junction bases not matched to a gene: 8. The CDR3 nucleotides are TGTGCCAGCAGCGCCACGGGGGGGAACTCAGATACGCAGTATTTT. Protein: CASSATGGNSDTQYF. The full variable domain, completed using reference TRBV11-2 and TRBJ2-3, is EAGVAQSPRYKIIEKRQSVAFWCNPISGHATLYWYQQILGQGPKLLIQFQNNGVVDDSQLPKDRFSAERLKGVDSTLKIQPAKLEDSAVYLCASSATGGNSDTQYFGPGTRLTVL.

Comment on this clone: In the same sample, other DNA sequences code for this CDR3. The chain joins TRBV6-6 to TRBJ2-7, with D maybe TRBD1 (6 bases). V lost 0 bases, J lost 4 bases, and 16 bases lay in between. The CDR3 is made up of 16 amino acids. Germline CDR1 and CDR2: MNHNY and SVGAGI (reference sequence). In DNA, the CDR3 is TGTGCCAGCAGTTACTCTCAGGGGAAACTTACTTACGAGCAGTACTTC. This translates into CASSYSQGKLTYEQYF.

In its sample, this clone was seen a few times. The chain is built from TRBV2 and TRBJ2-3; 10 bases agree with TRBD2. The CDR3 runs to 17 residues. V lost 2 bases, J lost 0 bases, and 5 bases stayed unmatched. The V gene's germline CDR1 is SNHLY and CDR2 FYNNEI. CDR3 loop: CASSELSSGGSTDTQYF. CDR3 DNA sequence: TGTGCCAGCAGTGAACTCTCTAGCGGGGGAAGCACAGATACGCAGTATTTT.

The chain joins TRBV28 to TRBJ2-3, with D uncertain. The V end was cut by 3 bases, the J end by 6 bases, with 10 bases between. CDR3 length equals 13 residues. Germline CDR1 reads MDHEN; CDR2 reads SYDVKM. CDR3 residues: CASSFVGQDTQYF. The CDR3 nucleotides are TGTGCCAGCAGTTTCGTTGGGCAGGATACGCAGTATTTT.

The V and J genes are TRBV5-1 and TRBJ2-3, with TRBD2 matching 7 bases. This CDR3 is built from 15 residues. CDR1 is SGHRS and CDR2 is YFSETQ in the germline V gene. The V gene end was trimmed by 0 bases and the J gene end by 7 bases; junction bases not matched to a gene: 8. CDR3 sequence (DNA): TGCGCCAGCAGCTTGGAAGCGGGGATCTCGTATACGCAGTATTTT. Protein: CASSLEAGISYTQYF.

The chain has TRBV10-3 and TRBJ2-5, with D hard to call. V was clipped by 4 bases and J by 2 bases, with 8 bases between them. Germline V gives CDR1 ENHRY, CDR2 SYGVKD. This CDR3 comprises 13 residues. The CDR3, as DNA: TGTGCCATCAGTGTCCCAGGTCAAGAGACCCAGTACTTC. Its protein product is CAISVPGQETQYF.

This clone was recorded only once. This chain joins TRBV5-6 and TRBJ1-1, with D unresolved. The V gene lost 1 base and the J gene lost 3 bases, with 16 bases spanning the gap. The CDR3 is 16 residues long. Looked up from germline, CDR1 is SGHDT and CDR2 is YYEEEE. The CDR3 sequence: CASSLRSRNPDTEAFF. The CDR3 nucleotides read TGTGCCAGCAGCTTGAGGTCGCGGAATCCCGACACTGAAGCTTTCTTT.

The chain employs TRBV28 and TRBJ2-7; 8 nucleotides match TRBD1. This CDR3 comprises 13 residues. Germline values: CDR1 MDHEN, CDR2 SYDVKM. DNA of the CDR3: TGTGCTTGGGGGACAGGCAACTCCTACGAGCAGTACTTC. As protein: CAWGTGNSYEQYF.

The DNA for the CDR3 is TGTGCCAGCAGCCAAGATCGACTAGCGGGCGGTGGCGAGACCCAGTACTTC. This sequence encodes CASSQDRLAGGGETQYF. The rearrangement links TRBV3-1 (or the pseudogene TRBV3-2) to TRBJ2-5, with 10 bases fitting TRBD2. J gave up 5 bases and V 0 bases, and 9 bases lay outside the gene matches. Germline CDR1 LGHDT, CDR2 YNNKEL (reference sequence). This CDR3 has 17 amino acids.

The genes are TRBV4-1 and TRBJ2-4; D is perhaps TRBD2 (6 bases). V lost 4 bases, J lost 2 bases, and 12 bases lay in between. The CDR3 runs 15 residues. Germline-derived CDR1 and CDR2 are MGHRA and YSYEKL. The CDR3 DNA reads TGCGCCAGCAGCCGGGACTCGGGAACCAAAAACATTCAGTACTTC. It is translated as CASSRDSGTKNIQYF.

The chain uses TRBV7-9 and TRBJ1-1; the match to TRBD1 covers 7 bases. V shed 1 base and J 9 bases; nucleotides not matched to a gene: 5. Per the germline V gene, CDR1 is SEHNR and CDR2 is FQNEAQ (reference sequence). The CDR3 runs 13 residues. The CDR3 bases are TGTGCCAGCAGCTTAGAGTGGGGACAGAAAGCTTTCTTT. As protein: CASSLEWGQKAFF.

This rearrangement joins TRBV11-2 to TRBJ1-2; TRBD1 agrees at 7 bases. This CDR3 region has 16 residues. V lost 4 bases, J lost 4 bases, and 12 bases stayed unmatched. Germline CDR1 is SGHAT and CDR2 is FQNNGV. Here the CDR3 reads CASSSLQGTVPYGYTF. The CDR3 DNA follows: TGTGCCAGCAGCTCCCTACAGGGGACGGTCCCCTATGGCTACACCTTC.

The genes are TRBV7-2 and TRBJ2-3; 8 positions agree with TRBD1. Trimming took 3 bases from V and 0 from J; bases not matched to a gene: 5. The CDR3 spans 16 residues. Germline CDR1 is SGHTA and CDR2 is FQGNSA. The CDR3 loop reads CASSLRTGSSTDTQYF. CDR3 in DNA: TGTGCCAGCAGCTTGCGGACAGGGTCGAGCACAGATACGCAGTATTTT.

The rearrangement links TRBV3-1 (or the pseudogene TRBV3-2) to TRBJ1-2, with 7 positions matching TRBD1. There are 14 residues in the CDR3. Trimming at V came to 0 bases and at J to 8 bases, leaving 6 bases not matched to a gene. Germline assignment: CDR1 LGHDT and CDR2 YNNKEL (reference sequence). CDR3 nucleotide sequence: TGTGCCAGCAGCCAAGAAGGAGGGGGCTACGGCTACACCTTC. Protein: CASSQEGGGYGYTF.

The V and J genes are TRBV9 and TRBJ1-1, with D perhaps TRBD1 (5 bases). The germline V and J ends were trimmed by 3 bases and 1 base, with 13 bases remaining between them. This CDR3 has 15 residues. Germline V CDR1 and CDR2: SGDLS, YYNGEE. The CDR3 loop is CASSAQGWGNTEAFF. The CDR3 nucleotides are TGTGCCAGCAGCGCGCAGGGCTGGGGGAACACTGAAGCTTTCTTT.

This chain uses TRBV7-9 with TRBJ1-6; 9 nucleotides line up with TRBD1. CDR3 length equals 14 residues. Germline values: CDR1 SEHNR, CDR2 FQNEAQ (reference sequence). V shed 6 bases, J shed 9 bases, and the junction held 6 bases outside the gene matches. This CDR3 is CASSSGQGISPLHF. In nucleotides, the CDR3 is TGTGCCAGCAGTTCCGGACAGGGGATTTCACCCCTCCACTTT.

Only a few counts were recorded for this clone. The V gene is TRBV13, the J gene TRBJ2-3; the match to TRBD2 covers 8 bases. Germline CDR1 PRHDT, CDR2 FYEKMQ (reference sequence). The CDR3 consists of 14 residues. Germline trimming cut 9 bases from V and 2 bases from J; bases unmatched to any gene: 7. CDR3 sequence: CARRREDNTDTQYF. In DNA form, the CDR3 reads TGTGCCAGGAGGCGGGAGGACAACACAGATACGCAGTATTTT.

The table lists this clone with a few counts. The rearrangement uses TRBV25-1 and TRBJ2-7; D not certain. Germline assignment: CDR1 MGHDK and CDR2 SYGVNS. Trimming left V 5 bases short and J 2 bases short, with 13 bases between. This CDR3 spans 14 amino acids. CDR3 in amino acids: CASSPRGTTYEQYF. The CDR3 DNA follows: TGTGCCAGCAGTCCCCGAGGCACTACCTACGAGCAGTACTTC.

This clone was detected only once. The chain combines TRBV7-2 with TRBJ1-2; unclear D gene. This CDR3 is 13 amino acids long. Per germline, CDR1 SGHTA and CDR2 FQGNSA. Trimming took 5 bases from V and 8 from J, leaving 15 bases between them. The CDR3 loop reads CASSLGNLGGYTF. CDR3 DNA sequence: TGTGCCAGCAGCCTCGGGAACCTCGGAGGCTACACCTTC.

This clone was counted only a few times. The gene calls are TRBV5-6 and TRBJ2-2, with no clear D. Germline CDR1 is SGHDT and CDR2 is YYEEEE. This CDR3 spans 12 amino acids. The ends were cut back, 3 bases at V and 3 bases at J, with 3 bases in the middle. CDR3: CASSSYTGELFF. The CDR3 region has the DNA TGTGCCAGCAGCTCCTACACCGGGGAGCTGTTTTTT.

The chain employs TRBV29-1 and TRBJ2-5; possibly TRBD1 for D (6 bases). Germline V gene data show CDR1 as SQVTM and CDR2 as ANQGSEA. V dropped 4 bases and J dropped 0 bases, with 12 bases sitting between them. The CDR3 runs to 14 residues. The CDR3 reads CSVGTENNQETQYF. The CDR3 coding sequence is TGCAGCGTTGGGACAGAGAATAACCAAGAGACCCAGTACTTC.

The chain couples TRBV7-9 to TRBJ2-3; TRBD2 is a possible D gene (6 bases). Trimming cost V 3 bases and J 8 bases, with 12 bases left between them. Germline V CDR1 and CDR2: SEHNR, FQNEAQ (reference sequence). The CDR3 loop spans 13 amino acids. DNA of the CDR3: TGTGCCAGCAGCTTTCCCTCTAGCGCTACGCAGTATTTT. It translates to CASSFPSSATQYF.

The CDR3 nucleotides read TGTGCCAGCAGCGAGGTGTACGAGCAGTACTTC. Amino acids: CASSEVYEQYF. The chain employs TRBV2 and TRBJ2-7; D is undetermined. The CDR3 runs to 11 residues. V dropped 6 bases and J dropped 4 bases, with 7 bases sitting between them. Germline CDR1 is SNHLY and CDR2 is FYNNEI.

In its sample, this clone was seen once. This rearrangement joins TRBV19 to TRBJ1-3; a weak D match, TRBD1 (5 bases). This CDR3 spans 13 amino acids. V was cut by 5 bases and J by 4 bases, with 9 bases left in between. Germline CDR1 reads LNHDA; CDR2 reads SQIVND (reference sequence). The CDR3 DNA reads TGTGCCAGTAGTGCGGGACGCGGAAACACCATATATTTT. Its translation is CASSAGRGNTIYF.

The chain has TRBV7-2 and TRBJ2-1; 11 bases agree with TRBD2. The CDR3 length is 16 residues. The junction had 6 bases not matched to a gene; V was cut back by 5 bases and J by 3 bases. The germline V gene encodes CDR1 SGHTA and CDR2 FQGNSA. The CDR3 DNA is TGTGCCAGCAGCCCGAGGACTAGCGGGCGCTACAATGAGCAGTTCTTC. Translation: CASSPRTSGRYNEQFF.

This rearrangement joins TRBV28 to TRBJ2-7; TRBD2 is a possible D gene (6 bases). Germline CDR1 and CDR2: MDHEN and SYDVKM. This CDR3 region has 12 residues. Trimming left V 5 bases short and J 9 bases short, with 14 bases between. CDR3 nucleotides: TGTGCCAGCAGTCTAAACAAGGAGGGGCAGTACTTC. It encodes CASSLNKEGQYF.